Presented here are 27 T cell receptor beta chains from one specimen sequenced in a study of blood T cell repertoires in COVID-19. Clones were sequenced by immunoSEQ multiplex PCR, and TCRdb holds only the in-frame ones, with some missing. Seen here are roughly 36,000 clones, about 90% observed once, and the top ten hold over 9%. Source material: peripheral blood. The receptors were sampled from an elderly man with active COVID-19.

The chain couples TRBV27 to TRBJ2-3; 9 bases are shared with TRBD2. The V segment lost 2 bases and the J segment 11 bases; nucleotides outside the gene matches: 11. Germline V gene lookup returns CDR1 MNHEY and CDR2 SMNVEV (reference sequence). The CDR3 sequence is 15 residues long. CDR3 region: CASSLNLREGYRQYF. The CDR3, as DNA: TGTGCCAGCAGTTTAAATTTGCGGGAGGGCTATAGGCAGTATTTT.

CDR3 in amino acids: CASSRAFQETQYF. CDR3 bases: TGTGCCAGTAGTAGGGCCTTCCAAGAGACCCAGTACTTC. The chain is built from TRBV19 and TRBJ2-5; D uncertain. In germline, CDR1 is LNHDA, CDR2 SQIVND (reference sequence). V lost 4 bases to trimming and J lost 1 base, with 7 bases between them. This CDR3 is 13 amino acids long.

This chain joins TRBV28 and TRBJ2-1, with 14 bases fitting TRBD2. Germline values: CDR1 MDHEN, CDR2 SYDVKM. CDR3 length: 14 residues. Trimming cost V 6 bases and J 8 bases; bases outside gene matches: 3. CDR3 sequence: CASSGTSGRHEQFF. In nucleotides, the CDR3 is TGTGCCAGCAGCGGGACTAGCGGGAGACATGAGCAGTTCTTC.

The J gene is TRBJ2-7, the V gene TRBV28; 7 nucleotides align to TRBD1. Germline V gene sequence: CDR1 MDHEN, CDR2 SYDVKM. Trimming removed 6 bases from V and 3 bases from J; junction bases left unmatched: 5. CDR3 size: 13 residues. The CDR3 spells CASRPGQSYEQYF. The CDR3 coding sequence is TGTGCCAGCAGGCCGGGACAGAGCTACGAGCAGTACTTC.

This rearrangement joins TRBV6-5 to TRBJ1-5, with D perhaps matching TRBD1 (6 bases). Germline V gene lookup returns CDR1 MNHEY and CDR2 SVGAGI. This CDR3 comprises 14 residues. V was clipped by 6 bases and J by 4 bases, with 13 bases between them. The CDR3 sequence is CASSSNRANQPQHF. The CDR3 bases are TGTGCCAGCAGCTCTAACAGGGCTAATCAGCCCCAGCATTTT.

This clone was seen only once. The chain is built from TRBV6-2 or TRBV6-3 and TRBJ1-5; tentatively, D is TRBD1 (6 bases). Germline-derived CDR1 and CDR2 are MNHEY and SVGEGT. The CDR3 is 14 amino acids. V lost 2 bases and J lost 4, with 9 bases in between. The CDR3 sequence: CASSYGQLNQPQHF. The CDR3 nucleotides read TGTGCCAGCAGTTACGGACAGTTAAATCAGCCCCAGCATTTT.

V gene TRBV3-1 (or the pseudogene TRBV3-2) combines with J gene TRBJ2-3; D perhaps matches TRBD2 (5 bases). CDR1 is LGHDT, CDR2 YNNKEL, per germline (reference sequence). V lost 3 bases to trimming and J lost 11 bases, with 12 bases between them. The CDR3 loop spans 12 amino acids. The CDR3 DNA reads as TGTGCCAGCAGCCAGGGCCACACTAGGCAGTATTTT. It codes for CASSQGHTRQYF.

This chain connects TRBV7-2 to TRBJ1-1; D unclear. CDR3 length: 14 residues. V dropped 2 bases and J dropped 2 bases, with 9 bases sitting between them. Germline V lookup: CDR1 SGHTA, CDR2 FQGNSA. CDR3 nucleotide sequence: TGTGCCAGCAGCTTATCAAGCTATAACACTGAAGCTTTCTTT. Its translation is CASSLSSYNTEAFF.

This clone is deemed medium-sized. CDR3 bases: TGTGCCAGCAGTGAAGATTGGCAGGGGGGTGGCTACACCTTC. This codes for CASSEDWQGGGYTF. The V call is TRBV6-1, the J call TRBJ1-2; 7 bases match TRBD1. Germline loops: CDR1 MNHNS, CDR2 SASEGT. V gave up 1 base and J gave up 7 bases; unmatched junction bases: 6. The CDR3 covers 14 residues.

The rearrangement links TRBV11-2 to TRBJ1-5; 8 nucleotides line up with TRBD1. Germline CDR1 and CDR2: SGHAT and FQNNGV. The CDR3 sequence is 15 residues long. Trimming at V came to 6 bases and at J to 5 bases, leaving 9 bases not matched to a gene. DNA for the CDR3: TGTGCCAGCAGAACATCCGGGACAGGTCATCAGCCCCAGCATTTT. Translation: CASRTSGTGHQPQHF.

This chain uses TRBV19 with TRBJ2-3, with a weak D call TRBD1 (5 bases). V was trimmed by 4 bases and J by 4 bases, leaving 18 bases between them. The CDR3 consists of 16 residues. Germline V gene data show CDR1 as LNHDA and CDR2 as SQIVND (reference sequence). The CDR3 nucleotides read TGTGCCAGTAGTAGGCGACAGACCTATCTACCAGATACGCAGTATTTT. Translation gives CASSRRQTYLPDTQYF.

This sequence joins TRBV9 and TRBJ2-3; D might be TRBD2 (5 bases). V gave up 3 bases and J gave up 2 bases, with 13 bases separating them. Germline CDR1 reads SGDLS; CDR2 reads YYNGEE. The CDR3 has 15 amino acids. Here the CDR3 reads CASSGRLRYTDTQYF. DNA for the CDR3: TGTGCCAGCAGCGGACGACTACGGTACACAGATACGCAGTATTTT.

This chain joins TRBV6-6 and TRBJ1-1; D is ambiguous. The germline gives CDR1 MNHNY, CDR2 SVGAGI (reference sequence). The V and J ends lost 5 bases and 3 bases respectively, with 16 bases between them. The CDR3 runs 15 residues. The CDR3, as DNA: TGTGCCAGCAGTGCCCCGGGATCAAAGTACACTGAAGCTTTCTTT. It specifies CASSAPGSKYTEAFF.

The rearrangement uses TRBV27 and TRBJ2-7, with 7 positions matching TRBD2. J gave up 2 bases and V 7 bases, and 11 bases lay outside the gene matches. CDR1 MNHEY and CDR2 SMNVEV come from the germline V gene (reference sequence). The CDR3 runs 15 residues. The CDR3 coding sequence is TGTGCCAGCATCGCCCCTAGCGGACTCCCCTACGAGCAGTACTTC. This sequence encodes CASIAPSGLPYEQYF.

The chain recombines TRBV27 with TRBJ2-6, with D perhaps TRBD2 (6 bases). With 3 bases removed from V and 0 bases from J, the gap between germline ends came to 15 bases. CDR3 length equals 18 residues. Germline V lookup: CDR1 MNHEY, CDR2 SMNVEV (reference sequence). The CDR3 DNA reads as TGTGCCAGCAGTTTTGACAGCGGAGGGTTCTCTGGGGCCAACGTCCTGACTTTC. Its translation is CASSFDSGGFSGANVLTF.

CDR3 residues: CASSQGNLAGVLDTQYF. In nucleotides, the CDR3 is TGCGCCAGCAGCCAAGGTAACCTAGCGGGAGTTTTGGATACGCAGTATTTT. V usage is TRBV4-3 and J usage is TRBJ2-3, with 10 bases identical to TRBD2. Unmatched junction bases numbered 10, after V lost 1 base and J lost 6 bases. CDR3 length equals 17 residues. CDR1 is LGHNA and CDR2 is YSLEER in the germline V gene.

The V call is TRBV27, the J call TRBJ2-3; 12 bases fit TRBD2. The germline V gene encodes CDR1 MNHEY and CDR2 SMNVEV (reference sequence). The junction had 3 bases not matched to a gene; V was cut back by 2 bases and J by 0 bases. The CDR3 is made up of 17 amino acids. In DNA, the CDR3 is TGTGCCAGCAGTTTAATCGGACTAGCGGGGAGCACAGATACGCAGTATTTT. Residues: CASSLIGLAGSTDTQYF.

V is TRBV5-1 and J is TRBJ2-7; D might be TRBD2 (5 bases). The CDR3 length is 14 residues. Germline CDR1 SGHRS, CDR2 YFSETQ. Trimming removed 3 bases at V and 5 bases at J, with 15 bases between. CDR3 amino acids: CASSSTFGVHEQYF. The DNA of the CDR3 is TGCGCCAGCAGCTCTACATTCGGGGTCCACGAGCAGTACTTC. The full variable domain, in which reference TRBV5-1 and TRBJ2-7 provide the parts outside the CDR3, is KAGVTQTPRYLIKTRGQQVTLSCSPISGHRSVSWYQQTPGQGLQFLFEYFSETQRNKGNFPGRFSGRQFSNSRSEMNVSTLELGDSALYLCASSSTFGVHEQYFGPGTRLTVT.

This rearrangement joins TRBV7-2 to TRBJ2-7; 10 bases are shared with TRBD1. The V gene end was trimmed by 5 bases and the J gene end by 6 bases; junction bases not matched to a gene: 7. The CDR3 is made up of 14 amino acids. Germline-derived CDR1 and CDR2 are SGHTA and FQGNSA. The CDR3 DNA follows: TGTGCCAGCAGCGCGGGACAGGGGATCCCCGAGCAGTACTTC. Protein product: CASSAGQGIPEQYF.

The chain couples TRBV7-9 to TRBJ1-6; D is uncertain. Germline loops: CDR1 SEHNR, CDR2 FQNEAQ (reference sequence). CDR3 length: 14 residues. The V end was cut by 5 bases, the J end by 7 bases, with 12 bases between. This chain's CDR3 is CASSMVSFNSPLHF. CDR3 DNA sequence: TGTGCCAGCAGCATGGTTAGCTTCAATTCACCCCTCCACTTT.

This rearrangement joins TRBV9 to TRBJ1-3, with D possibly being TRBD1 (5 bases). V lost 2 bases to trimming and J lost 4 bases, with 13 bases between them. CDR1 SGDLS and CDR2 YYNGEE come from the germline V gene. The length of the CDR3 is 15 residues. CDR3 protein: CASSVGKGPGNTIYF. For the CDR3, the DNA is TGTGCCAGCAGCGTGGGCAAGGGGCCGGGAAACACCATATATTTT.

The chain joins TRBV15 to TRBJ1-2; 9 nucleotides agree with TRBD1. From germline, CDR1 is LNHNV and CDR2 YYDKDF (reference sequence). V lost 0 bases and J lost 4; bases outside the gene matches: 6. This CDR3 contains 16 residues. CDR3 DNA: TGTGCCACCAGCAGAGATCGGACAGGGGATGTCTATGGCTACACCTTC. Amino acid sequence: CATSRDRTGDVYGYTF.

This sequence joins TRBV4-3 and TRBJ2-1; TRBD1 is a possible D gene (6 bases). The CDR3 is 16 residues long. Germline V lookup: CDR1 LGHNA, CDR2 YSLEER. V was pared by 3 bases and J by 5 bases, with 17 bases between. This CDR3 is CASSHVDRQINNEQFF. CDR3 DNA: TGCGCCAGCAGCCATGTTGACAGGCAGATTAACAATGAGCAGTTCTTC.

This clone was seen once. The V gene is TRBV6-2 or TRBV6-3, the J gene TRBJ2-2; 7 bases align to TRBD1. J lost 5 bases, V lost 2 bases, and 2 bases had no gene match. The CDR3 spans 14 residues. CDR1 and CDR2 from the germline V gene are MNHEY and SVGEGT. CDR3 bases: TGTGCCAGCAGTTACACCAGGGGGACCGGGGAGCTGTTTTTT. This sequence encodes CASSYTRGTGELFF.

This chain uses TRBV10-2 with TRBJ2-2, with 7 bases lining up with TRBD2. Looked up from germline, CDR1 is WSHSY and CDR2 is SAAADI. The CDR3 extends over 15 amino acids. Germline trimming cut 6 bases from V and 5 bases from J; bases unmatched to any gene: 9. DNA for the CDR3: TGCGCCAGCAGAGTAGCGGGTTCCGGGACCGGGGAGCTGTTTTTT. Amino acid sequence: CASRVAGSGTGELFF.

The chain combines TRBV6-2 or TRBV6-3 with TRBJ2-7; D is perhaps TRBD2 (5 bases). CDR1 is MNHEY and CDR2 is SVGEGT in the germline V gene. V shed 4 bases and J shed 6 bases, with 10 bases lying between them. This CDR3 spans 12 amino acids. The CDR3 nucleotides are TGTGCCAGCAGTTTCGGACGGGGCGAGCAGTACTTC. Translated: CASSFGRGEQYF.

The chain uses TRBV27 and TRBJ2-3; D gene ambiguous. Germline V CDR1 and CDR2: MNHEY, SMNVEV (reference sequence). CDR3 length equals 14 residues. Trimming took off 0 bases at V and 1 base at J, with 5 bases between the two ends. The DNA for the CDR3 is TGTGCCAGCAGTTTATCGGGCGGCACAGATACGCAGTATTTT. Encoded protein: CASSLSGGTDTQYF.